This passage covers 23 T cell receptor beta chains from one sample sequenced in a study of shared clonotypes between healthy human individuals. CD8 cells regarded as naive lacked CD45RO, were positively chosen for CCR7, and omitted terminally differentiated effector memory CD45RA+ cells. Some clones are missing from TCRdb's copy, which holds only in-frame ones; the method was immunoSEQ multiplex PCR. Here the sample spans 1.5 million to 2.5 million clones, around 96% being singletons. Sequenced: naive CD8+ T cells sorted from blood. The origin of the receptors is a man aged 18-30 years in good health.

This chain joins TRBV19 and TRBJ1-1, with TRBD1 matching over 9 bases. Losses at the gene ends were 6 bases for V and 4 bases for J; bases not matched to a gene: 6. Germline CDR1 reads LNHDA; CDR2 reads SQIVND (reference sequence). The CDR3 consists of 14 residues. The CDR3 loop reads CASRLTGGITEAFF. The CDR3 DNA is TGTGCCAGTAGGCTTACAGGGGGCATCACTGAAGCTTTCTTT.

V usage is TRBV18 and J usage is TRBJ1-6; D is ambiguous. Germline loops: CDR1 KGHSH, CDR2 LQKENI. The ends were cut back, 4 bases at V and 6 bases at J, with 19 bases in the middle. This CDR3 contains 17 residues. This chain's CDR3 is CASSRELGSAFNSPLHF. CDR3 nucleotides: TGTGCCAGCTCACGAGAGTTGGGATCGGCGTTTAATTCACCCCTCCACTTT.

The rearrangement uses TRBV15 and TRBJ2-1; the match to TRBD2 covers 9 bases. The germline V gene has CDR1 LNHNV and CDR2 YYDKDF (reference sequence). V gave up 3 bases and J gave up 3 bases; unmatched junction bases: 6. The length of the CDR3 is 16 residues. The CDR3 here is CATSSSVAGVYNEQFF. CDR3 coding DNA: TGTGCCACCAGCAGCTCCGTAGCGGGAGTCTACAATGAGCAGTTCTTC.

The genes are TRBV9 and TRBJ2-1; D remains unclear. Between the trimmed V and J ends, which lost 1 base and 6 bases, there was a span of 5 bases. The CDR3 has 12 amino acids. Germline CDR1 is SGDLS and CDR2 is YYNGEE. For the CDR3, the DNA is TGTGCCAGCAGCGTATTCGCCAATGAGCAGTTCTTC. Residues: CASSVFANEQFF. Supplemented by reference TRBV9 and TRBJ2-1, the full variable domain reads DSGVTQTPKHLITATGQRVTLRCSPRSGDLSVYWYQQSLDQGLQFLIQYYNGEERAKGNILERFSAQQFPDLHSELNLSSLELGDSALYFCASSVFANEQFFGPGTRLTVL.

The chain combines TRBV10-2 with TRBJ2-1, with 8 bases identical to TRBD2. The CDR3 loop spans 14 amino acids. The germline V gene encodes CDR1 WSHSY and CDR2 SAAADI. The V gene end was trimmed by 3 bases and the J gene end by 8 bases; junction bases not matched to a gene: 6. The CDR3 spells CASSDSGISYEQFF. CDR3 coding DNA: TGCGCCAGCAGTGATAGCGGGATATCCTATGAGCAGTTCTTC.

The J gene is TRBJ2-7, the V gene TRBV7-9; the match to TRBD1 covers 9 bases. The length of the CDR3 is 16 residues. V shed 1 base, J shed 0 bases, and the junction held 4 bases outside the gene matches. CDR1 and CDR2 from the germline V gene are SEHNR and FQNEAQ (reference sequence). CDR3 in DNA: TGTGCCAGCAGCTTAGTGGGACAGGGTGACTCCTACGAGCAGTACTTC. It encodes CASSLVGQGDSYEQYF.

This clone was recorded a few times. The rearrangement joins TRBV9 to TRBJ1-2; maybe TRBD1 (5 bases). Trimming cost V 0 bases and J 3 bases, with 15 bases left between them. This CDR3 comprises 16 residues. Germline values: CDR1 SGDLS, CDR2 YYNGEE. The CDR3 here is CASSVGLGVEDYGYTF. DNA of the CDR3: TGTGCCAGCAGCGTAGGTTTGGGGGTAGAAGACTATGGCTACACCTTC. Filled out from reference TRBV9 and TRBJ1-2, the complete variable domain reads DSGVTQTPKHLITATGQRVTLRCSPRSGDLSVYWYQQSLDQGLQFLIQYYNGEERAKGNILERFSAQQFPDLHSELNLSSLELGDSALYFCASSVGLGVEDYGYTFGSGTRLTVV.

V usage is TRBV7-6 and J usage is TRBJ2-7; 10 nucleotides match TRBD2. Germline CDR1 SGHVS, CDR2 FNYEAQ. V shed 1 base, J shed 6 bases, and the junction held 15 bases outside the gene matches. This CDR3 is built from 18 residues. The CDR3: CASSLVTPLRAGGSEQYF. Here the CDR3 DNA reads TGTGCCAGCAGCTTAGTAACCCCCCTCCGAGCGGGGGGGAGCGAGCAGTACTTC.

On this clone: Other DNA variants within this sample encode the same CDR3. V is TRBV4-1 and J is TRBJ2-7, with D perhaps TRBD2 (6 bases). This CDR3 contains 13 residues. CDR1 is MGHRA and CDR2 is YSYEKL in the germline V gene. The V gene lost 3 bases and the J gene lost 4 bases, with 10 bases spanning the gap. The CDR3: CASSQGLDYEQYF. CDR3 bases: TGCGCCAGCAGCCAGGGACTCGATTACGAGCAGTACTTC.

The chain combines TRBV4-1 with TRBJ2-7; the D gene is possibly TRBD1 (5 bases). The V and J ends lost 2 bases and 3 bases respectively, with 11 bases between them. CDR1 is MGHRA and CDR2 is YSYEKL in the germline V gene. The CDR3 runs 14 residues. CDR3 sequence: CASSQQGLNYEQYF. The DNA of the CDR3 is TGCGCCAGCAGCCAACAGGGTCTCAACTACGAGCAGTACTTC.

This chain links TRBV7-9 with TRBJ2-2, with 11 positions matching TRBD1. V gave up 1 base and J gave up 7 bases; unmatched junction bases: 2. Germline V lookup: CDR1 SEHNR, CDR2 FQNEAQ (reference sequence). This CDR3 region has 15 residues. CDR3 in DNA: TGTGCCAGCAGCTTAGGGACAGGGGGCGTCGGGGAGCTGTTTTTT. Its protein is CASSLGTGGVGELFF.

This chain uses TRBV13 with TRBJ2-7; no firm D call. Germline loops: CDR1 PRHDT, CDR2 FYEKMQ (reference sequence). V was cut by 3 bases and J by 2 bases, with 11 bases left in between. The CDR3 totals 14 residues. The CDR3 DNA sequence: TGTGCCAGCAGCTTCCAGTCGTTCCCCTACGAGCAGTACTTC. Amino acids: CASSFQSFPYEQYF.

V usage is TRBV27 and J usage is TRBJ2-5; possibly TRBD1 for D (6 bases). The germline V gene has CDR1 MNHEY and CDR2 SMNVEV (reference sequence). The V and J ends lost 8 bases and 5 bases respectively, with 18 bases between them. The CDR3 contains 14 residues. The CDR3 sequence: CASGWLGAQETQYF. The CDR3 DNA sequence: TGTGCCAGCGGATGGCTGGGGGCCCAGGAGACCCAGTACTTC.

This chain links TRBV7-3 with TRBJ1-6; 7 nucleotides match TRBD1. The germline CDR1 and CDR2 sequences are SGHTA and FQGTGA. The CDR3 contains 15 residues. Unmatched junction bases numbered 3, after V lost 2 bases and J lost 5 bases. For the CDR3, the DNA is TGTGCCAGCAGCTTATCAGGGGGGGATAATTCACCCCTCCACTTT. Its translation is CASSLSGGDNSPLHF.

This chain links TRBV29-1 with TRBJ1-5, with D possibly matching TRBD1 (5 bases). Germline CDR1 and CDR2: SQVTM and ANQGSEA. This CDR3 region has 14 residues. V shed 3 bases and J shed 7 bases, with 16 bases lying between them. CDR3 in DNA: TGCAGCGTTGATAAACCCCAGGGACGACAGCCCCAGCATTTT. Its translation: CSVDKPQGRQPQHF.

In its sample, this clone was seen once. The chain combines TRBV6-1 with TRBJ1-1; D ambiguous. The CDR3 is 11 residues long. Trimming pared 6 bases from V and 6 bases from J, leaving 8 bases between. CDR1 and CDR2 (germline): MNHNS, SASEGT. The CDR3 loop is CASSTRAEAFF. CDR3 nucleotides: TGTGCCAGCAGCACTAGAGCTGAAGCTTTCTTT.

With regard to this clone: Distinct nucleotide sequences in the sample also encode this CDR3. This chain uses TRBV7-9 with TRBJ2-7; TRBD1 matches at 7 bases. Germline V gene sequence: CDR1 SEHNR, CDR2 FQNEAQ (reference sequence). CDR3 length: 13 residues. With 5 bases clipped from V and 0 bases from J, the junction kept 1 base outside the gene matches. The CDR3 loop reads CASSRQGSYEQYF. In DNA, the CDR3 is TGTGCCAGCAGCCGACAGGGCTCCTACGAGCAGTACTTC.

The V call is TRBV19, the J call TRBJ2-1; 8 bases map to TRBD1. CDR1 is LNHDA, CDR2 SQIVND, per germline (reference sequence). V trimming: 0 bases; J trimming: 8 bases; junction bases outside the gene matches: 6. This CDR3 has 15 amino acids. The CDR3 sequence is CASSIDQGAHDEQFF. For the CDR3, the DNA is TGTGCCAGTAGTATAGATCAGGGGGCGCATGATGAGCAGTTCTTC.

This chain uses TRBV19 with TRBJ2-7; a possible D gene is TRBD1 (6 bases). Germline CDR1 and CDR2: LNHDA and SQIVND (reference sequence). CDR3 length equals 15 residues. Trimming removed 6 bases at V and 0 bases at J, with 15 bases between. CDR3 nucleotides: TGTGCCAGTAGGTCTTTTGAGACAGGCTCCTACGAGCAGTACTTC. Its protein is CASRSFETGSYEQYF.

The chain uses TRBV5-6 and TRBJ2-7; weak D call: TRBD1 (6 bases). There are 14 residues in the CDR3. Germline loops: CDR1 SGHDT, CDR2 YYEEEE. The V end was cut by 4 bases, the J end by 2 bases, with 13 bases between. CDR3 protein: CASSKRGNPYEQYF. CDR3 in DNA: TGTGCCAGCAGCAAAAGGGGGAACCCCTACGAGCAGTACTTC. Together with reference TRBV5-6 and TRBJ2-7, the CDR3 gives the full variable domain: DAGVTQSPTHLIKTRGQQVTLRCSPKSGHDTVSWYQQALGQGPQFIFQYYEEEERQRGNFPDRFSGHQFPNYSSELNVNALLLGDSALYLCASSKRGNPYEQYFGPGTRLTVT.

The V call is TRBV2, the J call TRBJ1-5; D call uncertain. Germline V CDR1 and CDR2: SNHLY, FYNNEI. CDR3 size: 14 residues. V lost 7 bases, J lost 4 bases, and 14 bases lay in between. CDR3 sequence (DNA): TGTGCCAGCAAGATGGGAATTTCTAATCAGCCCCAGCATTTT. Protein product: CASKMGISNQPQHF.

The chain recombines TRBV27 with TRBJ1-1, with D hard to call. V shed 3 bases and J shed 5 bases, with 7 bases lying between them. In germline, CDR1 is MNHEY, CDR2 SMNVEV (reference sequence). The CDR3 spans 12 residues. The CDR3 here is CASSFMGTEAFF. The CDR3 DNA sequence: TGTGCCAGCAGTTTTATGGGAACTGAAGCTTTCTTT.

This clone was seen only once. The rearrangement joins TRBV4-1 to TRBJ1-4; D unresolved. Trimming pared 0 bases from V and 5 bases from J, leaving 7 bases between. Germline lookup yields CDR1 MGHRA and CDR2 YSYEKL. The CDR3 covers 14 residues. The CDR3 is CASSQESLNEKLFF. The DNA for the CDR3 is TGCGCCAGCAGCCAAGAATCCTTAAATGAAAAACTGTTTTTT.